A selection of T cell receptor beta chains follows, all from one sample in a study of OX40 agonist ivuxolimab in advanced cancers. Assay used: immunoSEQ multiplex PCR; TCRdb lists only in-frame clones, some missing. Altogether about 88,000 clones are present, 70% to 90% being singletons, with the ten largest covering 3% to 4%. This sample comprised CD4+ or CD8+ T cells sorted from blood, obtained in a trial of the OX40 agonist ivuxolimab. These receptors all come from an adult with an advanced solid tumor such as melanoma, head and neck, liver or kidney cancer. Each CDR3 is given with its conserved first and last residue. D genes are given only for firm matches. Clone sizes are given selectively: once, few, many, or a class where the clone is expanded.

v_gene	abundance	d_gene	j_gene	CDR3aa	CDR3nt
TRBV7-2	-	-	TRBJ2-7	CASSLGDDSYEQYF	TGTGCCAGCAGCTTAGGGGACGACTCCTACGAGCAGTACTTC
TRBV4-1	-	-	TRBJ2-7	CASSQDLSGIYSEQYF	TGCGCCAGCAGCCAAGATCTATCAGGGATATATAGCGAGCAGTACTTC
TRBV27	-	-	TRBJ1-4	CASGFGWGGSNEKLFF	TGTGCCAGCGGTTTTGGATGGGGAGGGTCTAATGAAAAACTGTTTTTT
TRBV27	-	TRBD2	TRBJ2-7	CASSFAGVSYEQYF	TGTGCCAGCAGTTTTGCGGGAGTAAGCTACGAGCAGTACTTC
TRBV7-9	-	TRBD1	TRBJ2-5	CASVQTGGVETQYF	TGTGCCAGCGTCCAAACAGGGGGCGTGGAGACCCAGTACTTC
TRBV7-8	-	TRBD1	TRBJ1-6	CASSLGGRTGDSPLHF	TGTGCCAGCAGCTTAGGGGGTAGGACAGGAGATTCACCCCTCCACTTT
TRBV28	-	TRBD2	TRBJ2-1	CASRLAGGPNEQFF	TGTGCCAGCAGGTTAGCGGGAGGTCCAAATGAGCAGTTCTTC
TRBV5-1	-	TRBD1	TRBJ2-5	CASSSGQGGETQYF	TGCGCCAGCAGCTCCGGACAGGGAGGAGAGACCCAGTACTTC
TRBV19	once	-	TRBJ2-5	CASSMGETQYF	TGTGCCAGTAGTATGGGAGAGACCCAGTACTTC
TRBV4-1	once	-	TRBJ1-2	CASSQGASGGEGYGYTF	TGCGCCAGCAGCCAAGGGGCTTCGGGAGGGGAGGGCTATGGCTACACCTTC
TRBV7-5	once	-	TRBJ2-3	CARSLGRHTDTQYF	TGTGCCAGAAGCTTGGGCAGGCACACAGATACGCAGTATTTT
TRBV9	-	TRBD2	TRBJ2-1	CASSVGIAGGNEQFF	TGTGCCAGCAGCGTAGGGATAGCGGGAGGTAATGAGCAGTTCTTC
TRBV29-1	-	TRBD2	TRBJ2-3	CSVTGTRHGTQYF	TGCAGCGTTACCGGGACTAGACATGGTACGCAGTATTTT
TRBV25-1	-	-	TRBJ2-1	CASSGLRGSEQFF	TGTGCCAGCAGTGGCCTCAGGGGATCTGAGCAGTTCTTC
TRBV11-1	-	-	TRBJ2-7	CASSPKTHSYEQYF	TGTGCCAGCAGCCCAAAGACGCACTCCTACGAGCAGTACTTC
TRBV6-1	-	TRBD2	TRBJ2-7	CASSEGLAGVYEQYF	TGTGCCAGCAGTGAAGGACTAGCGGGAGTCTACGAGCAGTACTTC
TRBV7-9	-	TRBD1	TRBJ2-7	CASSLARDRAILDEQYF	TGTGCCAGCAGCTTAGCCCGGGACAGGGCGATTCTGGACGAGCAGTACTTC
TRBV25-1	few	-	TRBJ1-1	CASSEFGPDDTEAFF	TGTGCCAGCAGTGAATTTGGCCCAGACGACACTGAAGCTTTCTTT
TRBV18	-	TRBD1	TRBJ2-1	CASSPPAWDRGIYEQFF	TGTGCCAGCTCACCACCAGCATGGGACAGGGGGATCTATGAGCAGTTCTTC
TRBV7-6	-	TRBD2	TRBJ2-1	CASRSGLAEWNEQFF	TGTGCCAGCCGTTCCGGGCTAGCGGAGTGGAATGAGCAGTTCTTC
TRBV11-3	-	TRBD1	TRBJ1-4	CASSFSTGALFF	TGTGCCAGCAGTTTTTCGACAGGGGCACTGTTTTTT
TRBV7-9	-	-	TRBJ2-3	CASSFSGADTQYF	TGTGCCAGCAGCTTTTCGGGGGCGGATACGCAGTATTTT
TRBV28	-	-	TRBJ2-7	CASSLDPGDSYEQYF	TGTGCCAGCAGTTTAGACCCAGGGGACTCCTACGAGCAGTACTTC
TRBV7-2	-	-	TRBJ2-1	CASSPTYNEQFF	TGTGCCAGCAGCCCAACCTACAATGAGCAGTTCTTC
TRBV5-6	many	TRBD1	TRBJ2-7	CASSLGQGYYEQYF	TGTGCCAGCAGCCTGGGACAGGGATACTACGAGCAGTACTTC
TRBV7-3	-	TRBD2	TRBJ2-2	CASRVSPLGGTNTGELFF	TGTGCCAGCAGGGTTTCTCCTTTGGGAGGGACGAACACCGGGGAGCTGTTTTTT
TRBV30	-	-	TRBJ1-5	CAWRGDQENQPQHF	TGTGCCTGGAGGGGGGACCAGGAAAATCAGCCCCAGCATTTT
TRBV9	-	-	TRBJ2-3	CASTEGNTDTQYF	TGTGCCAGCACCGAGGGGAACACAGATACGCAGTATTTT
TRBV20-1	few	-	TRBJ2-7	CSASLAGEQYF	TGCAGTGCTAGTTTGGCGGGCGAGCAGTACTTC
TRBV9	-	-	TRBJ2-5	CASSVYPGVGPTQETQYF	TGTGCCAGCAGCGTATATCCAGGGGTTGGACCCACGCAAGAGACCCAGTACTTC
TRBV27	-	TRBD2	TRBJ2-5	CASSKGLAAWETQYF	TGTGCCAGCAGCAAGGGACTAGCGGCCTGGGAGACCCAGTACTTC
TRBV5-1	-	TRBD1	TRBJ2-1	CASSLGTGTLNEQFF	TGCGCCAGCAGCTTGGGGACAGGGACTTTAAATGAGCAGTTCTTC
TRBV10-3	-	TRBD1	TRBJ1-2	CAISAWDRRRSSYTF	TGTGCCATCAGTGCGTGGGACAGGAGACGATCTAGCTACACCTTC
TRBV5-8	-	-	TRBJ1-2	CASSLGQAAYGYTF	TGTGCCAGCAGCTTGGGACAGGCGGCTTATGGCTACACCTTC
TRBV11-1	-	-	TRBJ2-7	CASSYGSTTYEQYF	TGTGCCAGCAGCTACGGGAGCACAACCTACGAGCAGTACTTC
TRBV5-4	-	-	TRBJ2-6	CASSLDRGANVLTF	TGTGCCAGCAGCTTGGACAGGGGGGCCAACGTCCTGACTTTC
TRBV5-8	-	-	TRBJ2-3	CASSLATDTQYF	TGTGCCAGCAGCTTGGCCACAGATACGCAGTATTTT
TRBV14	-	-	TRBJ1-3	CASTRPLGRIVSGNTIYF	TGTGCCAGCACCCGACCCCTGGGACGCATCGTCTCTGGAAACACCATATATTTT
TRBV10-3	-	-	TRBJ2-7	CAISPGGLPSYEQYF	TGTGCCATCAGTCCCGGGGGCCTTCCCTCCTACGAGCAGTACTTC
TRBV28	-	-	TRBJ2-5	CASSAVGGETQYF	TGTGCCAGCAGCGCAGTGGGGGGAGAGACCCAGTACTTC
TRBV10-1	few	-	TRBJ2-7	CASGPSGDYEQYF	TGCGCCAGCGGACCTTCAGGTGACTACGAGCAGTACTTC
TRBV11-3	-	TRBD2	TRBJ2-2	CASSLTRLAGGKNTGELFF	TGTGCCAGCAGCCTAACTCGACTAGCGGGAGGGAAGAACACCGGGGAGCTGTTTTTT
TRBV6-1	-	-	TRBJ2-3	CASSSVSTDTQYF	TGTGCCAGCAGTAGTGTTAGCACAGATACGCAGTATTTT
TRBV5-5	-	-	TRBJ1-3	CASSLIGATGNTIYF	TGTGCCAGCAGCTTGATCGGGGCGACTGGAAACACCATATATTTT
TRBV20-1	-	-	TRBJ2-7	CSASNNYEQYF	TGCAGTGCTTCCAATAACTACGAGCAGTACTTC
TRBV9	-	-	TRBJ2-5	CASSHDGSAGETQYF	TGTGCCAGCAGCCACGACGGGTCGGCGGGGGAGACCCAGTACTTC
TRBV6-5	-	-	TRBJ1-5	CASSYGQKNQPQHF	TGTGCCAGCAGTTACGGACAGAAAAATCAGCCCCAGCATTTT
TRBV19	-	-	TRBJ2-7	CASTPSTSVTYEQYF	TGTGCCAGTACCCCATCGACATCTGTCACCTACGAGCAGTACTTC
TRBV28	-	-	TRBJ1-5	CASSLKLGFGQPQHF	TGTGCCAGCAGTTTAAAGCTCGGCTTCGGGCAGCCCCAGCATTTT
TRBV15	-	-	TRBJ1-2	CATSRDHRDGIYGYTF	TGTGCCACCAGCAGAGATCACAGGGACGGTATCTATGGCTACACCTTC
TRBV18	-	-	TRBJ2-5	CASSLGAQETQYF	TGTGCCAGCTCACTGGGGGCACAAGAGACCCAGTACTTC
TRBV11-2	few	TRBD1	TRBJ2-2	CASSLTGGLGGELFF	TGTGCCAGCAGCTTAACAGGGGGCTTGGGCGGGGAGCTGTTTTTT